The 3 T cell receptor beta chains reported below all come from one sample, sequenced in a study of tumor and adjacent non-tumor tissue in lung cancer. TCRbeta libraries were built with three rounds of nested PCR, modified from ARM-PCR. TCRdb re-called the multiplex PCR reads through MiXCR, storing one row per CDR3 protein. The sample holds approximately 150,000 distinct CDR3 sequences, roughly 66% seen once. No cell sorting was done before RNA was extracted from the tissue. Sequencing input: lung tumor tissue. All receptors come from a man between 60 and 70 years old with small cell lung cancer.

About this clonotype itself: A read error may produce the germline difference seen at one junction end. This chain joins TRBV20-1 and TRBJ1-2, with D maybe TRBD1 (6 bases). CDR3 length equals 12 residues. From germline, CDR1 is DFQATT and CDR2 SNEGSKA (reference sequence). CDR3 protein: CSARDPQGRYAF. The CDR3 coding sequence is TGCAGTGCTAGAGATCCCCAGGGGCGCTACGCCTTC.

Notes on this clonotype: A much larger clone lies one base from this, so it may be a read error. Without the conserved terminal phenylalanine or tryptophan, this CDR3 likely stems from a read error. V and J are TRBV12-3 or TRBV12-4 and TRBJ2-1, with D perhaps matching TRBD1 (6 bases). The CDR3 runs to 12 residues. Trimming stripped 6 bases from V and 8 bases from J, with 11 bases between. CDR3 loop: CASRTQGYEQFV. Here the CDR3 DNA reads TGTGCCAGCAGGACACAGGGCTATGAGCAGTTCGTC.

V usage is TRBV5-1 and J usage is TRBJ1-2, with a weak D call TRBD1 (5 bases). The V end was cut by 0 bases, the J end by 1 base, with 7 bases between. CDR1 SGHRS and CDR2 YFSETQ come from the germline V gene. This CDR3 contains 14 residues. The CDR3 nucleotides are TGCGCCAGCAGCTTGGGCAGGGATAACTATGGCTACACCTTC. Amino acids: CASSLGRDNYGYTF.